The subject of this entry is one TCR beta chain. These data are taken from a study of cytomegalovirus exposure and HLA in healthy donors. The primer mix had 60 Vbeta and 13 Jbeta primers. This table comes from immunoSEQ multiplex PCR, and its TCRdb copy is limited to in-frame clones, with some not included. The sample includes under 150,000 clones, about 64% of them seen just once. Germline V gene sequence: CDR1 MNHEY, CDR2 SMNVEV (reference sequence). The CDR3 totals 14 residues. Between the trimmed V and J ends, which lost 4 bases and 11 bases, there was a span of 15 bases. The chain couples TRBV27 to TRBJ1-6; possibly TRBD1 for D (6 bases). Specimen: PBMCs. The clonotype comes from a man aged 18-30 years in good health and CMV-seropositive. The CDR3 coding sequence is TGTGCCAGCAGTTGGGGGCAGGGGACCCCACCCCTCCACTTT. Protein sequence: CASSWGQGTPPLHF.